This T cell receptor beta chain comes out of a study of Ad26.COV2.S vaccination and SARS-CoV-2 variants. Overall study: Donor was assigned to the Ad26.COV2.S arm of trial COV1001.

Profiled with immunoSEQ multiplex PCR; TCRdb holds only in-frame clones, not every one. Among about 380,000 clones listed, 83% were seen once. The CDR3 is made up of 12 amino acids. CDR1 is SGHTA, CDR2 FQGTGA, per germline. The V gene lost 9 bases and the J gene lost 5 bases, with 12 bases spanning the gap. Described treatment: some 20 received Ad26.COV2.S at low or high dose, single or two shots; several received placebo; per-sample allocation not given. Day 63 after the first injection of vaccine or placebo was the sampling time. Whoever gave the sample was an adult aged 18-55 years in Boston. This receptor was identified in a person aged 18-60 years who received the Ad26.COV2.S COVID-19 vaccine or a placebo. The starting material was peripheral blood, obtained in a trial of Ad26.COV2.S vaccine versus placebo. The rearrangement joins TRBV7-3 to TRBJ2-3, with D possibly matching TRBD2 (5 bases). For the CDR3, the DNA is TGTGCCAGTTCGGAGGCGGGAGATACGCAGTATTTT. It yields the protein CASSEAGDTQYF.